This TCR beta chain was recorded in a study of identical twins. From the 5' RACE reads, TCRdb called clonotypes with MiXCR, one entry per CDR3 protein. The data contain under 350,000 distinct CDR3 sequences, less than 9.5% of them seen just once; the ten biggest clones take up around 7.1%. There are many counts of this clonotype. The same data also went into a second study, on yellow fever vaccine responses in identical twins.

Sequencing was performed on CD8+ T cells sorted from blood. This TCR was sampled from a woman aged 18-35 years in good health.

CDR3 sequence: CATSRGPNTGELFF. The CDR3, as DNA: TGTGCCACCAGCCGGGGACCGAACACCGGGGAGCTGTTTTTT. V gene TRBV15 combines with J gene TRBJ2-2, with D perhaps being TRBD1 or TRBD2 (5 bases each). The CDR3 sequence is 14 residues long. Germline CDR1 reads LNHNV; CDR2 reads YYDKDF (reference sequence). Trimming stripped 5 bases from V and 0 bases from J, with 7 bases between. The whole variable domain, filled in from reference TRBV15 and TRBJ2-2, reads DAMVIQNPRYQVTQFGKPVTLSCSQTLNHNVMYWYQQKSSQAPKLLFHYYDKDFNNEADTPDNFQSRRPNTSFCFLDIRSPGLGDTAMYLCATSRGPNTGELFFGEGSRLTVL.